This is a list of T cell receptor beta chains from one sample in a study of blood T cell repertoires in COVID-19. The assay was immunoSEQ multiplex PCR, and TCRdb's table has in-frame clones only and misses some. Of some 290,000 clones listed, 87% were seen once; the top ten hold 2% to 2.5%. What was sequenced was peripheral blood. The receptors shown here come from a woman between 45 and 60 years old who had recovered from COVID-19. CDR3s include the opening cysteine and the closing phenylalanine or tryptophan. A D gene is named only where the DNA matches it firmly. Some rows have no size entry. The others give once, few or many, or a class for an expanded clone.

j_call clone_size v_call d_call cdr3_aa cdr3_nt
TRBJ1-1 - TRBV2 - CASRIQGLAEAFF TGTGCCAGCAGGATCCAGGGTTTGGCTGAAGCTTTCTTT
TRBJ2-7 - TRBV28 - CASSSPAGTPSYEQYF TGTGCCAGCAGTTCCCCAGCCGGGACACCCTCCTACGAGCAGTACTTC
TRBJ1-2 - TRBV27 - CASSLGVFYGYTF TGTGCCAGCAGTTTAGGAGTCTTCTATGGCTACACCTTC
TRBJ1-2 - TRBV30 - CAMGAYGYTF TGTGCCATGGGGGCGTATGGCTACACCTTC
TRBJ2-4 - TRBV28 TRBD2 CASSLAGGPNIQYF TGTGCCAGCAGTCTAGCGGGAGGGCCAAACATTCAGTACTTC
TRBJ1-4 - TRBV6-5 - CASRAGGTNEKLFF TGTGCCAGCAGAGCCGGGGGGACTAATGAAAAACTGTTTTTT
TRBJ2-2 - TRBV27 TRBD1 CASSLSRDRGPDGELFF TGTGCCAGCAGTTTATCGAGGGACAGGGGCCCCGACGGGGAGCTGTTTTTT
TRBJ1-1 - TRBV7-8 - CASSVGGLGTEAFF TGTGCCAGCAGCGTCGGGGGACTTGGGACTGAAGCTTTCTTT
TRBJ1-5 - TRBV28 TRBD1 CASSFVVRGQGATSNQPQHF TGTGCCAGCAGTTTTGTTGTTCGCGGACAGGGGGCTACTAGCAATCAGCCCCAGCATTTT
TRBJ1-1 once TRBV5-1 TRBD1 CASSLRQGVTEAFF TGCGCCAGCAGCCTACGACAGGGGGTCACTGAAGCTTTCTTT
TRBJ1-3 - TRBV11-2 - CASSLNIPGNTIYF TGTGCCAGCAGCTTAAACATCCCTGGAAACACCATATATTTT
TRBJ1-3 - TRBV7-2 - CASSFTGSGNTIYF TGTGCCAGCAGCTTTACGGGCTCTGGAAACACCATATATTTT
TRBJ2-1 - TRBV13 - CASSFYRAYEQFF TGTGCCAGCAGCTTTTACAGGGCCTATGAGCAGTTCTTC
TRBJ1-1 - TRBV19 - CASSPSGLGTEAFF TGTGCCAGTAGTCCTTCAGGGTTGGGAACTGAAGCTTTCTTT
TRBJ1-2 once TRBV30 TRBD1 CAWTRTGTSYGYTF TGTGCCTGGACCAGGACAGGTACCTCCTATGGCTACACCTTC
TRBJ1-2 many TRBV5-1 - CASSPRGGGYTF TGCGCCAGCAGCCCCCGAGGGGGTGGCTACACCTTC
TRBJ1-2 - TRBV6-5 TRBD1 CASRPPGQGLYGYTF TGTGCCAGCAGGCCACCGGGACAGGGGCTCTATGGCTACACCTTC
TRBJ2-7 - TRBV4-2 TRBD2 CASGLAGSYEQYF TGTGCCAGCGGACTAGCGGGAAGCTACGAGCAGTACTTC
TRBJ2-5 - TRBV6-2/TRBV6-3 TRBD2 CASSPGTSGQETQYF TGTGCCAGCAGTCCGGGGACTAGCGGGCAAGAGACCCAGTACTTC
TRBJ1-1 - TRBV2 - CASSDARIPQAFF TGTGCCAGCAGTGATGCGAGGATTCCACAAGCTTTCTTT
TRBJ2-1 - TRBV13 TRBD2 CASSLDSWASGGPANNEQFF TGTGCCAGCAGCTTAGATAGTTGGGCTAGCGGGGGGCCAGCAAACAATGAGCAGTTCTTC
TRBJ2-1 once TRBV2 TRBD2 CASKRLAGGPDEQFF TGTGCCAGCAAACGGTTAGCGGGAGGGCCAGATGAGCAGTTCTTC
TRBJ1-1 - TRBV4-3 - CASSQDFDRIWAAEAFF TGCGCCAGCAGCCAAGATTTTGACAGGATTTGGGCGGCTGAAGCTTTCTTT
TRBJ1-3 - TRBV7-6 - CASSFGVEDGGDSGNTIYF TGTGCCAGCAGCTTCGGTGTGGAGGACGGTGGGGACTCTGGAAACACCATATATTTT
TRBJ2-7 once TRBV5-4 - CASSNGGRAYEQYF TGTGCCAGCAGCAATGGTGGCAGGGCCTACGAGCAGTACTTC
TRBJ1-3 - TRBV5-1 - CASSSQGGYGNTIYF TGCGCCAGCAGCTCCCAGGGAGGATATGGAAACACCATATATTTT
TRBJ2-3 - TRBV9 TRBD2 CASTWTSGGPQYF TGTGCCAGCACCTGGACTAGCGGGGGGCCCCAGTATTTT
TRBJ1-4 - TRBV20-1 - CSATETGGEKLFF TGCAGTGCTACTGAAACCGGGGGTGAAAAACTGTTTTTT
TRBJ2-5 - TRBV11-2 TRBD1 CASSWGNSGTVQETQYF TGTGCCAGCAGCTGGGGAAACTCCGGGACAGTCCAAGAGACCCAGTACTTC
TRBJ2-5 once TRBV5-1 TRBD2 CASSLDLAGVKETQYF TGCGCCAGCAGCTTGGATCTAGCGGGAGTTAAAGAGACCCAGTACTTC
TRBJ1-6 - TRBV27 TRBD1 CASSFTGGRGPLHF TGTGCCAGCAGTTTCACAGGGGGCAGGGGTCCCCTCCACTTT
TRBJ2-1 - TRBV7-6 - CASSQAPVSGPYNEQFF TGTGCCAGCAGTCAAGCCCCAGTGAGCGGACCATACAATGAGCAGTTCTTC
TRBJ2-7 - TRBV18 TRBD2 CASSPALAGGAYEQYF TGTGCCAGCTCACCGGCCCTAGCGGGAGGGGCCTACGAGCAGTACTTC
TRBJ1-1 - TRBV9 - CASSATEMNTEAFF TGTGCCAGCAGCGCGACGGAGATGAACACTGAAGCTTTCTTT
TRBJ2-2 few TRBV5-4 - CASSLEKGITGELFF TGTGCCAGCAGCTTGGAAAAGGGGATCACCGGGGAGCTGTTTTTT
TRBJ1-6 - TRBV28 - CASSPGGGNSPLHF TGTGCCAGCAGTCCAGGAGGTGGCAATTCACCCCTCCACTTT
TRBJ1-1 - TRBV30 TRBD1 CAWSHGTGNTEAFF TGTGCCTGGAGTCACGGGACAGGGAACACTGAAGCTTTCTTT
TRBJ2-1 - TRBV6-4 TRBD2 CASSRLAGGWTSYNEQFF TGTGCCAGCAGCCGACTAGCGGGAGGTTGGACCTCCTACAATGAGCAGTTCTTC
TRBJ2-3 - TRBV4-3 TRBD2 CASSQGLAGGVDTQYF TGCGCCAGCAGCCAAGGACTAGCGGGAGGCGTAGATACGCAGTATTTT
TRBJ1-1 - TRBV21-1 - CASSKARGFHTEAFF TGTGCCAGCAGCAAAGCGCGGGGGTTCCACACTGAAGCTTTCTTT
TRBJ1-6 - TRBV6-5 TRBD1 CASSITGAVNSPLHF TGTGCCAGCAGTATCACAGGGGCGGTTAATTCACCCCTCCACTTT
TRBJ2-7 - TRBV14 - CASSEGHSPTYEQYF TGTGCCAGCAGCGAAGGACATTCGCCGACCTACGAGCAGTACTTC
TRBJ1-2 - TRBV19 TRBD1 CASSGQGGYTF TGTGCCAGTAGTGGACAGGGGGGCTACACCTTC
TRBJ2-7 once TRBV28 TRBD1 CASSPPGGPYEQYF TGTGCCAGCAGTCCGCCAGGGGGACCCTACGAGCAGTACTTC
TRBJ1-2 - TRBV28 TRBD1 CASSLGTGVYGYTF TGTGCCAGCAGTTTAGGCACAGGGGTATATGGCTACACCTTC
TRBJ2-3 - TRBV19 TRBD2 CASKRLAGWGGTDTQYF TGTGCCAGTAAGAGACTAGCGGGATGGGGTGGCACAGATACGCAGTATTTT
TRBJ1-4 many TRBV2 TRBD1 CASSGNTGGWGEKLFF TGTGCCAGCAGTGGGAACACAGGGGGCTGGGGTGAAAAACTGTTTTTT
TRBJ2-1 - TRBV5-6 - CASSLPSPLNEQFF TGTGCCAGCAGCCTCCCTAGTCCCTTGAATGAGCAGTTCTTC